Shown below are 7 T cell receptor beta chains from a single sample sequenced in a study of CD8 T cells in Susac syndrome. Reverse transcription used about 0.45 to 1 ug RNA and random hexamers. TCRdb called the immunoSEQ multiplex PCR reads again in MiXCR, with one record for every CDR3 protein. The sample lists about 130,000 distinct CDR3 sequences, approximately 95% occurring once. Sequences were obtained from CD8+ T cells from PBMCs. The receptors were gathered from a human donor with Susac syndrome.

The chain recombines TRBV9 with TRBJ1-2, with D uncertain. The CDR3 is made up of 15 amino acids. The germline gives CDR1 SGDLS, CDR2 YYNGEE. The V end lost 3 bases, the J end lost 4 bases, and 16 bases lay between the germline ends. CDR3 sequence: CASSGFQDSGYGYTF. CDR3 nucleotides: TGTGCCAGCAGCGGGTTCCAGGATAGCGGCTATGGCTACACCTTC. The variable domain in full, completed from reference TRBV9 and TRBJ1-2, reads DSGVTQTPKHLITATGQRVTLRCSPRSGDLSVYWYQQSLDQGLQFLIQYYNGEERAKGNILERFSAQQFPDLHSELNLSSLELGDSALYFCASSGFQDSGYGYTFGSGTRLTVV.

This chain connects TRBV28 to TRBJ2-7; 9 bases align to TRBD1. V lost 3 bases and J lost 2; bases outside the gene matches: 11. The V gene's germline CDR1 is MDHEN and CDR2 SYDVKM. This CDR3 region has 17 residues. CDR3 bases: TGTGCCAGCAGTTTCGCGGACCCCGGGACAGGGCCCTACGAGCAGTACTTC. Its protein product is CASSFADPGTGPYEQYF.

This clonotype is a singleton in its sample. The chain is built from TRBV20-1 and TRBJ2-7, with 10 bases identical to TRBD2. Trimming removed 1 base from V and 5 bases from J; junction bases left unmatched: 5. The CDR3 runs to 14 residues. Germline CDR1 DFQATT, CDR2 SNEGSKA (reference sequence). The CDR3 coding sequence is TGCAGTGCTAGAGGAACTAGCGGGATCAACGAGCAGTACTTC. Translated, it gives CSARGTSGINEQYF.

The chain is built from TRBV7-6 and TRBJ2-2; D remains unclear. CDR1 and CDR2 (germline): SGHVS, FNYEAQ. Trimming took 5 bases from V and 0 from J, leaving 13 bases between them. This CDR3 has 16 amino acids. This CDR3 is CASSPLQSANTGELFF. CDR3 coding DNA: TGTGCCAGCAGCCCACTCCAGTCCGCGAACACCGGGGAGCTGTTTTTT.

The chain uses TRBV5-6 and TRBJ2-7; D is undetermined. Germline assignment: CDR1 SGHDT and CDR2 YYEEEE. The V gene lost 4 bases and the J gene lost 3 bases, with 14 bases spanning the gap. The CDR3 extends over 14 amino acids. CDR3 bases: TGTGCCAGCAGCCCCGCAGTACAACTCTACGAGCAGTACTTC. Translating it yields CASSPAVQLYEQYF.

This chain connects TRBV30 to TRBJ1-2; D gene unclear. Trimming took off 1 base at V and 5 bases at J, with 8 bases between the two ends. Germline V gene sequence: CDR1 GTSNPN, CDR2 SVGIG (reference sequence). There are 12 residues in the CDR3. DNA of the CDR3: TGTGCCTGGAGTGGACTCCCTTATGGCTACACCTTC. Protein sequence: CAWSGLPYGYTF. The variable domain in full, with the rest retrieved from reference TRBV30 and TRBJ1-2, is SQTIHQWPATLVQPVGSPLSLECTVEGTSNPNLYWYRQAAGRGLQLLFYSVGIGQISSEVPQNLSASRPQDRQFILSSKKLLLSDSGFYLCAWSGLPYGYTFGSGTRLTVV.

The chain combines TRBV29-1 with TRBJ2-6; D possibly corresponds to TRBD1 (5 bases). The V gene lost 3 bases and the J gene lost 0 bases, with 6 bases spanning the gap. Looked up from germline, CDR1 is SQVTM and CDR2 is ANQGSEA. This CDR3 region has 14 residues. Written as DNA, the CDR3 is TGCAGCGTTGAGACAGACTCTGGGGCCAACGTCCTGACTTTC. Translation gives CSVETDSGANVLTF.